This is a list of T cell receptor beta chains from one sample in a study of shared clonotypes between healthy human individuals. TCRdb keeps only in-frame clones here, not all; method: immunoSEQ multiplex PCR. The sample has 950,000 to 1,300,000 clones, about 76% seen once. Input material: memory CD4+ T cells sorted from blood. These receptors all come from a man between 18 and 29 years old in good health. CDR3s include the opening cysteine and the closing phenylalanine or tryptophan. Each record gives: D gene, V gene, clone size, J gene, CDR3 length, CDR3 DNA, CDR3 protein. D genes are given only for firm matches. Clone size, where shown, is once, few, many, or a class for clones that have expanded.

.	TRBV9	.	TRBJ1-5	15	TGTGCCAGCAGCGTAGATCCGACGCCCAATCAGCCCCAGCATTTT	CASSVDPTPNQPQHF
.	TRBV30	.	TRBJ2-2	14	TGTGCCTGGGGGGGACACTTGAACACCGGGGAGCTGTTTTTT	CAWGGHLNTGELFF
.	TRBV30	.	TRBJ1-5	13	TGTGCCTGGAACCCGGGAACTGATCAGCCCCAGCATTTT	CAWNPGTDQPQHF
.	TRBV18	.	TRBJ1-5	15	TGTGCCAGCTCTCGGGACTCGGGGGGCAATCAGCCCCAGCATTTT	CASSRDSGGNQPQHF
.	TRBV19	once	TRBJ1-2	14	TGTGCCAGTAGTCCCGGGCCCACTAACTATGGCTACACCTTC	CASSPGPTNYGYTF
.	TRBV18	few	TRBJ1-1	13	TGTGCCAGCTCATTTGAGACAGATACTGAAGCTTTCTTT	CASSFETDTEAFF
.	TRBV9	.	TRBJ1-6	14	TGTGCCAGCGGCGTCTACAGGGATAATTCACCCCTCCACTTT	CASGVYRDNSPLHF
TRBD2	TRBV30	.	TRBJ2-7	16	TGTGCCTGGAGTATCGGGACTAGCGGGGGGGCCTACGAGCAGTACTTC	CAWSIGTSGGAYEQYF
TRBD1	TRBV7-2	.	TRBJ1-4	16	TGTGCCAGCAGCTTAGCTACGGGACAGGGAGGTGAAAAACTGTTTTTT	CASSLATGQGGEKLFF
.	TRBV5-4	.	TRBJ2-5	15	TGTGCCAGCAGCTACCTACAGGGAACCGGAGAGACCCAGTACTTC	CASSYLQGTGETQYF
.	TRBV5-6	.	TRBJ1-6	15	TGTGCCAGCAGCCTCCCGGCCGGGGGCGGTTCACCCCTCCACTTT	CASSLPAGGGSPLHF
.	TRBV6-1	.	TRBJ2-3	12	TGTGCCAGCAGTGATCTGGAGGATACGCAGTATTTT	CASSDLEDTQYF
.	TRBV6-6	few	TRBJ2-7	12	TGTGCCAGCAGTCTCCGACCGGACAAGCAGTACTTC	CASSLRPDKQYF
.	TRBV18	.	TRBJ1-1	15	TGTGCCAGCTCGCCTACCGGGTCCTTAAACACTGAAGCTTTCTTT	CASSPTGSLNTEAFF
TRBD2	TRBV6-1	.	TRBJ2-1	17	TGTGCCAGCAGTGAAGCAGGAGCGGGAGGACGTTACAATGAGCAGTTCTTC	CASSEAGAGGRYNEQFF
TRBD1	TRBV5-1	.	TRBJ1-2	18	TGCGCCAGCAGCTTGGATCGCAGGGGGACTTTGGCTGATTATGGCTACACCTTC	CASSLDRRGTLADYGYTF
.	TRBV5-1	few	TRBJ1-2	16	TGCGCCAGCAGCTTGGCACCGCAGGGAAAGGACTATGGCTACACCTTC	CASSLAPQGKDYGYTF
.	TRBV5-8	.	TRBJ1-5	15	TGTGCCAGCAGCTTGGGACAGTTTAGCAATCAGCCCCAGCATTTT	CASSLGQFSNQPQHF
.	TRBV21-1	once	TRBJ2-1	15	TGTGCCAGCAGCACAGGGTGGACGGGGGAGAATGAGCAGTTCTTC	CASSTGWTGENEQFF
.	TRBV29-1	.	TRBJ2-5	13	TGCAGCGTTGAGGAGGGAGGTCTAGAGACCCAGTACTTC	CSVEEGGLETQYF
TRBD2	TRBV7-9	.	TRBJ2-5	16	TGTGCCAGCAGCTTAGACCAGCGGGGGGGCCAAGAGACCCAGTACTTC	CASSLDQRGGQETQYF
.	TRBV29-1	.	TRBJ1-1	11	TGCAGCGCCCGGGAGAACACTGAAGCTTTCTTT	CSARENTEAFF
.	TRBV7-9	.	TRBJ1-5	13	TGTGCCAGCAGCTTGGCCCTAAATCAGCCCCAGCATTTT	CASSLALNQPQHF
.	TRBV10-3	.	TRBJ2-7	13	TGTGCCATCAAGGGGGGGGAAAACTACGAGCAGTACTTC	CAIKGGENYEQYF
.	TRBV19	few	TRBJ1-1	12	TGTGCCAGTAGTACTTCTAGGGGAGAAGCTTTCTTT	CASSTSRGEAFF
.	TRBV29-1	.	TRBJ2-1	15	TGCAGCGTTCCAAAGTCGGGTCTATCCTACAATGAGCAGTTCTTC	CSVPKSGLSYNEQFF
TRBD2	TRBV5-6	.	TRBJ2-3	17	TGTGCCAGCAGCTTTCTAGCGGGAGGGCCCGACACAGATACGCAGTATTTT	CASSFLAGGPDTDTQYF
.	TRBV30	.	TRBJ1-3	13	TGTGCCTGGGGCACAGGCTCTGGAAACACCATATATTTT	CAWGTGSGNTIYF
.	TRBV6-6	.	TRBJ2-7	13	TGTGCCAGCAATGACAGATTTGGCCACGAGCAGTACTTC	CASNDRFGHEQYF
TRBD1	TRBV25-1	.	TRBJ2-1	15	TGTGCCAGCAGTGCAGACAGGGTGTCCTACAATGAGCAGTTCTTC	CASSADRVSYNEQFF
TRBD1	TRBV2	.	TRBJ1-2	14	TGTGCCAGCAGTGAAGCGCTTCAGGGGGGCGGCTACACCTTC	CASSEALQGGGYTF
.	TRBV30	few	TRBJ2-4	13	TGTGCCTGGACCGGGATCAGCAAAAACATTCAGTACTTC	CAWTGISKNIQYF
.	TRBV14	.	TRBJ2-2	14	TGTGCCAGCAGCAAAGAACCGGGGACCGGGGAGCTGTTTTTT	CASSKEPGTGELFF
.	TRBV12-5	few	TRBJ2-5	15	TGTGCTAGTGGTTATGGGCAGGGGGGTCTGGAGACCCAGTACTTC	CASGYGQGGLETQYF
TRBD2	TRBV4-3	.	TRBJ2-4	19	TGCGCCAGCAGCCAAGATCGGGCCACTAGCGGGAGAAGCAAAAACATTCAGTACTTC	CASSQDRATSGRSKNIQYF
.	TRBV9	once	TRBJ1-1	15	TGTGCCAGCAGCGTAGAGGGCAGGGCAAACACTGAAGCTTTCTTT	CASSVEGRANTEAFF
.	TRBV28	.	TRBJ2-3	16	TGTGCCAGCAGTACGCCGGGACTCGGGGGCACAGATACGCAGTATTTT	CASSTPGLGGTDTQYF
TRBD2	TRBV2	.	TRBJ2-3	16	TGTGCCAGCAGTAAGTCGACTAGCGGAGGGGGAGATACGCAGTATTTT	CASSKSTSGGGDTQYF
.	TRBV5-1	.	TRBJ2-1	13	TGCGCCAGCAGCTTGATGGCCCCGGGTGAGCAGTTCTTC	CASSLMAPGEQFF
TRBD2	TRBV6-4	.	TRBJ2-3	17	TGTGCCAGCAGTGACCTCCCTAGCGGGGGGCGCACAGATACGCAGTATTTT	CASSDLPSGGRTDTQYF